Below are 31 T cell receptor beta chains sequenced from a single sample in a study of CD8 T cells in Susac syndrome. An amount of RNA that ranged from roughly 0.5 to 1 ug was reverse transcribed with random hexamers. TCRdb re-analysed the immunoSEQ multiplex PCR reads in MiXCR, keeping a single row per CDR3 protein. The profile shows approximately 130,000 distinct CDR3 sequences, under 95% of them singletons. The source material was CD8+ T cells from PBMCs. All receptors come from a human donor with multiple sclerosis.

The chain combines TRBV13 with TRBJ2-5; the match to TRBD2 covers 13 bases. The junction had 9 bases not matched to a gene; V was cut back by 5 bases and J by 3 bases. The CDR3 has 17 residues. Germline loops: CDR1 PRHDT, CDR2 FYEKMQ (reference sequence). CDR3 in DNA: TGTGCCAGCAGCCCAAAGGGACTAGCGGGGAGGGAAGAGACCCAGTACTTC. Amino acids: CASSPKGLAGREETQYF.

This chain joins TRBV2 and TRBJ2-1, with 8 bases matching TRBD2. The CDR3 extends over 17 amino acids. Germline CDR1 reads SNHLY; CDR2 reads FYNNEI. With V trimmed by 6 bases and J by 10 bases, 20 bases remained unmatched. Written as DNA, the CDR3 is TGTGCCAGCAGCTATTATCTCCTAGCGGGTGCAGAAAACGAGCAGTTCTTC. This gives the protein CASSYYLLAGAENEQFF.

The DNA for the CDR3 is TGTGCCAGCAGTGCAGGGACCGGGGAGCTGTTTTTT. It specifies CASSAGTGELFF. This sequence joins TRBV7-9 and TRBJ2-2; TRBD1 might be the D (5 bases). V lost 6 bases to trimming and J lost 5 bases, with 7 bases between them. The CDR3 is 12 residues long. CDR1 and CDR2 from the germline V gene are SEHNR and FQNEAQ (reference sequence).

The gene calls are TRBV2 and TRBJ1-2, with a possible D match to TRBD1 (5 bases). With 5 bases removed from V and 4 bases from J, the gap between germline ends came to 11 bases. Germline V gene lookup returns CDR1 SNHLY and CDR2 FYNNEI. The CDR3 consists of 13 residues. As DNA, the CDR3 is TGTGCCAGCAGTCGGGGACCTGGCTATGGCTACACCTTC. This codes for CASSRGPGYGYTF.

V gene TRBV4-3 combines with J gene TRBJ2-7; D is unresolved. This CDR3 is built from 14 residues. The germline V gene has CDR1 LGHNA and CDR2 YSLEER. V lost 1 base, J lost 2 bases, and 9 bases lay in between. Here the CDR3 reads CASSQGPIAYEQYF. The CDR3, as DNA: TGCGCCAGCAGCCAAGGTCCTATAGCCTACGAGCAGTACTTC.

The V and J genes are TRBV20-1 and TRBJ2-7, with 7 bases identical to TRBD2. The J segment lost 6 bases and the V segment lost 3 bases, leaving 14 bases of the junction unmatched. The V gene's germline CDR1 is DFQATT and CDR2 SNEGSKA (reference sequence). The CDR3 consists of 15 residues. The CDR3 bases are TGCAGTGCTAGTGGAGAAACTAGCGACCTCCGCGAGCAGTACTTC. Its translation: CSASGETSDLREQYF.

The chain couples TRBV28 to TRBJ2-3; no clear D. The V gene lost 2 bases and the J gene lost 4 bases, with 7 bases spanning the gap. This CDR3 has 13 amino acids. Germline V CDR1 and CDR2: MDHEN, SYDVKM. Written as DNA, the CDR3 is TGTGCCAGCAGTTTAGAGAAACCAGATACGCAGTATTTT. It translates to CASSLEKPDTQYF.

This clonotype came up once. The J gene is TRBJ1-1, the V gene TRBV5-1; D unresolved. CDR1 is SGHRS and CDR2 is YFSETQ in the germline V gene. This CDR3 is built from 14 residues. Trimming cost V 6 bases and J 0 bases, with 12 bases left between them. CDR3 sequence reads: CASKVGQMNTEAFF. In DNA form, the CDR3 reads TGCGCCAGCAAGGTAGGGCAGATGAACACTGAAGCTTTCTTT.

This clonotype appeared once. The chain combines TRBV5-6 with TRBJ2-7; D unclear. This CDR3 is built from 12 residues. Trimming left V 4 bases short and J 4 bases short, with 9 bases between. The germline CDR1 and CDR2 sequences are SGHDT and YYEEEE. The CDR3 spells CASSAEGYEQYF. CDR3 nucleotide sequence: TGTGCCAGCAGCGCTGAAGGTTACGAGCAGTACTTC.

The V call is TRBV12-3 or TRBV12-4, the J call TRBJ1-1, with D perhaps matching TRBD1 (6 bases). The CDR3 totals 15 residues. V lost 3 bases and J lost 0, with 11 bases in between. In nucleotides, the CDR3 is TGTGCCAGCAGTTTTAGCGGACAGATGAACACTGAAGCTTTCTTT. Amino acids: CASSFSGQMNTEAFF.

The chain employs TRBV6-2 or TRBV6-3 and TRBJ2-5, with a weak D call TRBD2 (5 bases). This CDR3 region has 12 residues. Trimming removed 10 bases at V and 2 bases at J, with 11 bases between. The germline V gene encodes CDR1 MNHEY and CDR2 SVGEGT. The CDR3 coding sequence is TGTGCCACCGGACTGACTCAAGAGACCCAGTACTTC. Protein product: CATGLTQETQYF.

J is TRBJ2-6 and V is TRBV27; D is perhaps TRBD1 or TRBD2 (5 bases each). Germline V lookup: CDR1 MNHEY, CDR2 SMNVEV (reference sequence). Trimming cost V 5 bases and J 4 bases, with 18 bases left between them. This CDR3 has 17 amino acids. The CDR3 reads CASSTWDLSRGANVLTF. The DNA for the CDR3 is TGTGCCAGCAGTACCTGGGACCTTTCCCGAGGGGCCAACGTCCTGACTTTC.

The gene calls are TRBV6-1 and TRBJ1-1, with D hard to call. Looked up from germline, CDR1 is MNHNS and CDR2 is SASEGT. The length of the CDR3 is 16 residues. V was clipped by 1 base and J by 5 bases, with 17 bases between them. CDR3 nucleotide sequence: TGTGCCAGCAGTGAAGAGTCGGGGTATAAGTGGACTGAAGCTTTCTTT. Translated, it gives CASSEESGYKWTEAFF.

The chain carries TRBV13 and TRBJ2-1; no reliable D call. The CDR3 consists of 16 residues. Germline-derived CDR1 and CDR2 are PRHDT and FYEKMQ (reference sequence). V lost 2 bases to trimming and J lost 0 bases, with 11 bases between them. The CDR3 DNA is TGTGCCAGCAGCTTACGCGGATTGAGCTCCTACAATGAGCAGTTCTTC. It is translated as CASSLRGLSSYNEQFF.

This rearrangement joins TRBV7-9 to TRBJ2-1; 9 nucleotides line up with TRBD2. V lost 5 bases, J lost 6 bases, and 11 bases stayed unmatched. Per the germline V gene, CDR1 is SEHNR and CDR2 is FQNEAQ (reference sequence). The length of the CDR3 is 16 residues. This chain's CDR3 is CASSQPETSGTNEQFF. CDR3 DNA sequence: TGTGCCAGCAGCCAGCCAGAGACTAGCGGTACCAATGAGCAGTTCTTC.

The chain recombines TRBV4-3 with TRBJ2-7, with a possible D match to TRBD2 (6 bases). Germline CDR1 reads LGHNA; CDR2 reads YSLEER. V lost 1 base, J lost 2 bases, and 12 bases lay in between. The CDR3 spans 15 residues. CDR3 DNA sequence: TGCGCCAGCAGCCAAGTAACGGGGGAAACCTACGAGCAGTACTTC. Encoded protein: CASSQVTGETYEQYF.

The rearrangement joins TRBV7-8 to TRBJ2-1, with a possible D match to TRBD2 (5 bases). The V gene's germline CDR1 is SGHVS and CDR2 FQNEAQ. V dropped 5 bases and J dropped 5 bases, with 16 bases sitting between them. This CDR3 is built from 15 residues. This chain's CDR3 is CASSPPRGSDNEQFF. The CDR3 nucleotides read TGTGCCAGCAGCCCCCCCAGAGGGTCCGACAATGAGCAGTTCTTC.

The sample holds one count of this clonotype. This CDR3 reads CASSPSMGWEQYF. CDR3 bases: TGTGCCAGCAGCCCAAGCATGGGGTGGGAGCAGTACTTC. The chain uses TRBV7-9 and TRBJ2-7; D ambiguous. Germline assignment: CDR1 SEHNR and CDR2 FQNEAQ (reference sequence). The CDR3 sequence is 13 residues long. The ends were cut back, 5 bases at V and 7 bases at J, with 15 bases in the middle.

The CDR3 here is CASRPPFGAGAYEQYF. For the CDR3, the DNA is TGTGCCAGCAGACCCCCTTTTGGAGCGGGAGCCTACGAGCAGTACTTC. The chain has TRBV7-2 and TRBJ2-7; 8 bases agree with TRBD2. The CDR3 extends over 16 amino acids. Germline V gives CDR1 SGHTA, CDR2 FQGNSA. V lost 6 bases, J lost 2 bases, and 12 bases stayed unmatched. Drawing the rest from reference TRBV7-2 and TRBJ2-7, the complete variable domain is GAGVSQSPSNKVTEKGKDVELRCDPISGHTALYWYRQSLGQGLEFLIYFQGNSAPDKSGLPSDRFSAERTGGSVSTLTIQRTQQEDSAVYLCASRPPFGAGAYEQYFGPGTRLTVT.

The chain couples TRBV3-1 to TRBJ1-5; D not certain. Germline V CDR1 and CDR2: LGHDT, YNNKEL (reference sequence). Trimming removed 0 bases from V and 4 bases from J, with 7 bases in between. The CDR3 covers 14 residues. This CDR3 reads CASSQESTNQPQHF. The CDR3 nucleotides read TGTGCCAGCAGCCAAGAGTCCACAAATCAGCCCCAGCATTTT.

This clonotype was picked up a small number of times. V usage is TRBV7-9 and J usage is TRBJ2-7; D might be TRBD1 (6 bases). The V gene lost 4 bases and the J gene lost 3 bases, with 10 bases spanning the gap. Germline V gene lookup returns CDR1 SEHNR and CDR2 FQNEAQ (reference sequence). CDR3 size: 13 residues. CDR3 bases: TGTGCCAGCAGCTCTAAGACAGGCTACGAGCAGTACTTC. Translated: CASSSKTGYEQYF.

CDR3 amino acids: CSARDPQGGYEQYF. Here the CDR3 DNA reads TGCAGTGCTAGAGATCCCCAGGGCGGTTACGAGCAGTACTTC. V is TRBV20-1 and J is TRBJ2-7; D might be TRBD1 (5 bases). Germline V lookup: CDR1 DFQATT, CDR2 SNEGSKA (reference sequence). Trimming took 0 bases from V and 4 from J, leaving 13 bases between them. CDR3 length equals 14 residues.

V gene TRBV4-3 combines with J gene TRBJ2-1, with a tentative D call TRBD2 (6 bases). Germline CDR1 is LGHNA and CDR2 is YSLEER. Trimming stripped 0 bases from V and 10 bases from J, with 13 bases between. This CDR3 is built from 14 residues. For the CDR3, the DNA is TGCGCCAGCAGCCAAGATCCAGCGACTAGGGAGCAGTTCTTC. It encodes CASSQDPATREQFF.

The chain is built from TRBV4-1 and TRBJ1-1; perhaps TRBD1 as D (5 bases). The CDR3 runs 16 residues. V dropped 1 base and J dropped 0 bases, with 12 bases sitting between them. CDR1 and CDR2 (germline): MGHRA, YSYEKL. Here the CDR3 reads CASSQAQQGLNTEAFF. The CDR3 nucleotides read TGCGCCAGCAGCCAAGCCCAGCAGGGACTGAACACTGAAGCTTTCTTT.

J is TRBJ1-6 and V is TRBV27; D unclear. The CDR3 contains 13 residues. Germline CDR1 is MNHEY and CDR2 is SMNVEV (reference sequence). The ends were cut back, 5 bases at V and 13 bases at J, with 15 bases in the middle. The chain's CDR3 is CASSLMGGPPLHF. Here the CDR3 DNA reads TGTGCCAGCAGTCTTATGGGCGGGCCCCCCCTCCACTTT.

The rearrangement joins TRBV19 to TRBJ2-7; 9 bases are shared with TRBD2. The germline V gene has CDR1 LNHDA and CDR2 SQIVND (reference sequence). The ends lost 3 bases at V and 2 bases at J; junction bases unmatched: 2. The CDR3 has 14 amino acids. The CDR3 loop is CASSMGLATYEQYF. CDR3 DNA: TGTGCCAGTAGTATGGGACTAGCCACCTACGAGCAGTACTTC.

The genes are TRBV19 and TRBJ1-1; 7 nucleotides line up with TRBD1. V lost 5 bases and J lost 4; bases outside the gene matches: 4. The CDR3 extends over 13 amino acids. CDR1 and CDR2 from the germline V gene are LNHDA and SQIVND (reference sequence). The CDR3 here is CASSLQGITEAFF. CDR3 coding DNA: TGTGCCAGTAGTTTACAGGGGATCACTGAAGCTTTCTTT.

This clonotype has more than one count but fewer than ten. This rearrangement joins TRBV30 to TRBJ1-2, with D possibly TRBD1 on 6 matching bases. Trimming stripped 4 bases from V and 4 bases from J, with 7 bases between. The V gene's germline CDR1 is GTSNPN and CDR2 SVGIG (reference sequence). The CDR3 covers 11 residues. CDR3 region: CAWTTGYGYTF. CDR3 nucleotides: TGTGCCTGGACGACAGGCTATGGCTACACCTTC.

This chain connects TRBV7-9 to TRBJ1-1, with D hard to call. Germline V gene lookup returns CDR1 SEHNR and CDR2 FQNEAQ (reference sequence). The CDR3 contains 14 residues. Trimming took off 3 bases at V and 4 bases at J, with 12 bases between the two ends. CDR3 DNA sequence: TGTGCCAGCAGCTTGGTGGCGTCGGGCACTGAAGCTTTCTTT. Translation gives CASSLVASGTEAFF.

For the CDR3, the DNA is TGTGCCAGTATCGGCCCCTCTTGGGAGCTGTTTTTT. Protein: CASIGPSWELFF. This sequence joins TRBV19 and TRBJ2-2; D gene uncertain. Germline V gene data show CDR1 as LNHDA and CDR2 as SQIVND (reference sequence). The germline V and J ends were trimmed by 7 bases and 9 bases, with 12 bases remaining between them. The CDR3 totals 12 residues.

The rearrangement uses TRBV12-3 or TRBV12-4 and TRBJ1-2, with a possible D match to TRBD1 (5 bases). V shed 5 bases and J shed 8 bases, with 15 bases lying between them. The CDR3 is 13 amino acids. The CDR3 DNA is TGTGCCAGCAGTCCCCGGGGGGAGTGGGGCTACACCTTC. It yields the protein CASSPRGEWGYTF.